Here is one TCR beta chain with its context. This specimen comes from a study of blood T cell repertoires in COVID-19. CDR3 length: 14 amino acids. Trimming stripped 7 bases from V and 8 bases from J, with 18 bases between. Germline loops: CDR1 MNHEY, CDR2 SVGAGI. TCRdb's table, derived via immunoSEQ multiplex PCR, lists solely in-frame clones and lacks some. This sample carries over 400,000 clones, roughly nine tenths of them seen once, and the ten largest clones take roughly 7.4%. The clonotype was recovered from a woman aged 45 to 65 with COVID-19, enrolled during active disease. The chain carries TRBV6-5 and TRBJ2-1, with D possibly matching TRBD2 (6 bases). The sample taken for sequencing was peripheral blood. Here the CDR3 DNA reads TGTGCCAGCAAGGAGGGTTTTGGGTCATATGAGCAGTTCTTC. It specifies CASKEGFGSYEQFF.